This T cell receptor (beta chain) is from a study of T cell responses to AZD1222 COVID-19 vaccine. Findings of the study overall: Clonal diversity may have been underestimated in mostly white British donors.

Repertoires were generated with immunoSEQ multiplex PCR, while TCRdb's copy carries only in-frame clones and drops some. The profile shows about 150,000 clones, about nine tenths of them singletons. Concerning this clone itself: Its antigen remains unidentified.

The length of the CDR3 is 15 residues. The germline V gene encodes CDR1 KGHDR and CDR2 SFDVKD. Losses at the gene ends were 4 bases for V and 4 bases for J; bases not matched to a gene: 5. Material: peripheral blood, obtained after recovery from COVID-19. The chain couples TRBV24-1 to TRBJ1-5; 8 nucleotides line up with TRBD1. This TCR came from an adult who had recovered from COVID-19. The CDR3 DNA follows: TGTGCCACCAGTGACGGGACAGGCGGTAATCAGCCCCAGCATTTT. This codes for CATSDGTGGNQPQHF.